The 27 T cell receptor beta chains given below trace back to one sample, sequenced in a study of blood T cell repertoires in COVID-19. Libraries were prepared by immunoSEQ multiplex PCR; TCRdb keeps only in-frame clonotypes and omits some of them. Among 200,000 to 250,000 clones listed, just under 90% were seen once. Sequenced: peripheral blood. Receptors were obtained from a man aged 30 to 45 with COVID-19, enrolled during active disease.

The rearrangement joins TRBV29-1 to TRBJ1-5; tentative D call: TRBD1 (6 bases). Germline CDR1 and CDR2: SQVTM and ANQGSEA. Trimming took 3 bases from V and 2 from J, leaving 8 bases between them. CDR3 length: 13 residues. The CDR3 protein is CSVEAGGNQPQHF. The CDR3 DNA sequence: TGCAGCGTTGAGGCAGGGGGCAATCAGCCCCAGCATTTT.

This clone has only a few counts. The V and J genes are TRBV15 and TRBJ2-7, with D perhaps TRBD2 (5 bases). Germline V gives CDR1 LNHNV, CDR2 YYDKDF (reference sequence). Trimming cost V 0 bases and J 6 bases, with 15 bases left between them. The CDR3 runs to 15 residues. The CDR3, as DNA: TGTGCCACCAGCAGAGATTACCAAATGACTACCGAGCAGTACTTC. It yields the protein CATSRDYQMTTEQYF.

The count of this clone is one. As DNA, the CDR3 is TGTGCCAGCAGCTCCATACAGGGGGCGAAGGGAAACACTGAAGCTTTCTTT. This gives the protein CASSSIQGAKGNTEAFF. The chain recombines TRBV5-6 with TRBJ1-1, with 9 bases identical to TRBD1. The CDR3 runs 17 residues. Per germline, CDR1 SGHDT and CDR2 YYEEEE. Trimming cost V 3 bases and J 2 bases; bases outside gene matches: 11.

This chain connects TRBV5-1 to TRBJ1-1; tentative D call: TRBD1 (6 bases). Germline values: CDR1 SGHRS, CDR2 YFSETQ. The CDR3 is 15 amino acids. Trimming pared 4 bases from V and 1 base from J, leaving 14 bases between. CDR3 DNA sequence: TGCGCCAGCAGCAACGGACAGCTTGCGAACACTGAAGCTTTCTTT. This gives the protein CASSNGQLANTEAFF.

The V call is TRBV3-1 (or the pseudogene TRBV3-2), the J call TRBJ1-6; the D gene is possibly TRBD1 (5 bases). In germline, CDR1 is LGHDT, CDR2 YNNKEL (reference sequence). The CDR3 consists of 15 residues. The ends were cut back, 1 base at V and 7 bases at J, with 11 bases in the middle. CDR3 in amino acids: CASSQVAGLNSPLHF. Written as DNA, the CDR3 is TGTGCCAGCAGCCAAGTTGCGGGGCTGAATTCACCCCTCCACTTT.

This clone was seen a handful of times. The chain couples TRBV10-3 to TRBJ1-2, with unresolved D. The V gene lost 11 bases and the J gene lost 0 bases, with 13 bases spanning the gap. CDR3 size: 13 residues. Germline assignment: CDR1 ENHRY and CDR2 SYGVKD. CDR3 bases: TGTGCCTCTCGGGGTACCCCTAACTATGGCTACACCTTC. Protein sequence: CASRGTPNYGYTF.

CDR3 residues: CAISESGTVPLAKNIQYF. In DNA form, the CDR3 reads TGTGCCATCAGTGAGTCGGGGACAGTTCCCCTCGCCAAAAACATTCAGTACTTC. This sequence joins TRBV10-3 and TRBJ2-4, with 7 bases fitting TRBD1. J was trimmed by 1 base and V by 0 bases; bases with no gene match: 9. This CDR3 has 18 residues. Looked up from germline, CDR1 is ENHRY and CDR2 is SYGVKD.

V gene TRBV6-5 combines with J gene TRBJ1-1; 9 bases align to TRBD1. V was clipped by 0 bases and J by 0 bases; unmatched bases: 2. The CDR3 spans 16 residues. The germline V gene encodes CDR1 MNHEY and CDR2 SVGAGI. In DNA form, the CDR3 reads TGTGCCAGCAGTTACTCAGGACAGGGGATGAACACTGAAGCTTTCTTT. It codes for CASSYSGQGMNTEAFF.

The chain carries TRBV7-3 and TRBJ1-5; the D gene is possibly TRBD1 (6 bases). The germline V gene encodes CDR1 SGHTA and CDR2 FQGTGA. The CDR3 runs 18 residues. V lost 0 bases and J 3 bases, leaving 18 bases between the germline ends. CDR3 sequence: CASSLTEWGHQYNQPQHF. The CDR3 DNA reads as TGTGCCAGCAGCTTAACGGAGTGGGGACACCAATACAATCAGCCCCAGCATTTT.

This chain joins TRBV7-2 and TRBJ2-7, with a possible D match to TRBD2 (5 bases). CDR1 is SGHTA, CDR2 FQGNSA, per germline. V lost 4 bases and J 2 bases, leaving 15 bases between the germline ends. There are 15 residues in the CDR3. The CDR3 DNA is TGTGCCAGCAGCTATTCACAGAGGACTCCCTACGAGCAGTACTTC. Encoded protein: CASSYSQRTPYEQYF.

This CDR3 reads CASSLSGGNEKLFF. As DNA, the CDR3 is TGTGCCAGCAGTTTGTCAGGGGGAAATGAAAAACTGTTTTTT. The J gene is TRBJ1-4, the V gene TRBV28, with 7 positions matching TRBD1. Per the germline V gene, CDR1 is MDHEN and CDR2 is SYDVKM. The J segment lost 5 bases and the V segment lost 3 bases, leaving 3 bases of the junction unmatched. This CDR3 has 14 residues.

The J gene is TRBJ1-4, the V gene TRBV28; D is unresolved. This CDR3 is 14 amino acids long. The V end was cut by 7 bases, the J end by 7 bases, with 16 bases between. CDR1 and CDR2 from the germline V gene are MDHEN and SYDVKM. The CDR3, as DNA: TGTGCCAGCACGCCGGCGACGGGAGTTGAAAAACTGTTTTTT. It encodes CASTPATGVEKLFF.

This chain links TRBV27 with TRBJ2-7, with 11 positions matching TRBD2. This CDR3 has 16 amino acids. V shed 3 bases, J shed 6 bases, and the junction held 10 bases outside the gene matches. Germline CDR1 reads MNHEY; CDR2 reads SMNVEV (reference sequence). CDR3 region: CASSLLLAGGPGEQYF. In nucleotides, the CDR3 is TGTGCCAGCAGTTTGTTATTAGCGGGAGGGCCGGGCGAGCAGTACTTC.

The gene calls are TRBV4-1 and TRBJ1-2, with D perhaps TRBD1 (5 bases). Germline-derived CDR1 and CDR2 are MGHRA and YSYEKL. Trimming pared 1 base from V and 0 bases from J, leaving 12 bases between. CDR3 length: 16 amino acids. CDR3 loop: CASSQVNGGTNYGYTF. DNA for the CDR3: TGCGCCAGCAGCCAAGTAAATGGGGGGACTAACTATGGCTACACCTTC.

The chain is built from TRBV6-2 or TRBV6-3 and TRBJ1-5, with D possibly TRBD1 on 5 matching bases. This CDR3 region has 16 residues. V dropped 2 bases and J dropped 5 bases, with 16 bases sitting between them. The germline gives CDR1 MNHEY, CDR2 SVGEGT. CDR3 sequence (DNA): TGTGCCAGCAGTTACCGACAGCGTTTAGCACATCAGCCCCAGCATTTT. Encoded protein: CASSYRQRLAHQPQHF.

In its sample, this clone was seen once. The J gene is TRBJ1-3, the V gene TRBV5-5; 8 nucleotides line up with TRBD1. V trimming: 1 base; J trimming: 6 bases; junction bases outside the gene matches: 6. Germline CDR1 is SGHKS and CDR2 is YYEKEE (reference sequence). The CDR3 is 15 amino acids. CDR3 coding DNA: TGTGCCAGCAGCTTGACCGGGACAGGAGAAAACACCATATATTTT. Translated: CASSLTGTGENTIYF.

The V and J genes are TRBV3-1 (or the pseudogene TRBV3-2) and TRBJ1-4; 7 bases match TRBD1. Germline V gene sequence: CDR1 LGHDT, CDR2 YNNKEL (reference sequence). V dropped 2 bases and J dropped 8; count of bases not matched to a gene: 8. The CDR3 consists of 15 residues. The DNA of the CDR3 is TGTGCCAGCAGCCAACTCGACAGGGATGGAGAAAAACTGTTTTTT. This translates into CASSQLDRDGEKLFF.

The rearrangement links TRBV9 to TRBJ2-7; 8 nucleotides line up with TRBD2. CDR3 length equals 14 residues. Looked up from germline, CDR1 is SGDLS and CDR2 is YYNGEE. Trimming at V came to 0 bases and at J to 3 bases, leaving 2 bases not matched to a gene. The CDR3 nucleotides read TGTGCCAGCAGCGTAGGTGCGGGGGGCTACGAGCAGTACTTC. Its protein product is CASSVGAGGYEQYF.

The CDR3 reads CASSLGVTGVAAAFF. The CDR3, as DNA: TGTGCCAGCAGCTTAGGGGTGACAGGGGTTGCGGCAGCTTTCTTT. V is TRBV7-9 and J is TRBJ1-1, with 8 bases fitting TRBD1. This CDR3 comprises 15 residues. CDR1 and CDR2 from the germline V gene are SEHNR and FQNEAQ (reference sequence). V shed 1 base, J shed 10 bases, and the junction held 11 bases outside the gene matches.

The chain couples TRBV3-1 (or the pseudogene TRBV3-2) to TRBJ1-2; maybe TRBD1 (5 bases). The CDR3 length is 16 residues. Germline assignment: CDR1 LGHDT and CDR2 YNNKEL (reference sequence). V was shortened by 1 base and J by 6 bases, with 18 bases between the two germline ends. The CDR3 region has the DNA TGTGCCAGCAGCCAAGCCTCCTATCAGGGATCGAATGGCTACACCTTC. Translated, it gives CASSQASYQGSNGYTF.

The chain combines TRBV19 with TRBJ2-1, with D maybe TRBD1 (7 bases). Germline V gene lookup returns CDR1 LNHDA and CDR2 SQIVND (reference sequence). V lost 5 bases and J 6 bases, leaving 11 bases between the germline ends. The CDR3 runs 13 residues. CDR3 region: CASSRGTANEQFF. The CDR3 nucleotides read TGTGCCAGTAGTCGGGGGACAGCCAATGAGCAGTTCTTC.

Points on this clone: The sample has other DNA sequences that encode this CDR3 too. This rearrangement joins TRBV19 to TRBJ1-1; perhaps TRBD1 as D (5 bases). CDR1 and CDR2 (germline): LNHDA, SQIVND (reference sequence). CDR3 size: 13 residues. Trimming shortened V by 6 bases and J by 0 bases, and 8 bases separated the two germline ends. CDR3 loop: CASRGGLNTEAFF. CDR3 DNA: TGTGCCAGTAGGGGGGGTTTGAACACTGAAGCTTTCTTT.

This sequence joins TRBV28 and TRBJ1-5, with 7 bases fitting TRBD1. J lost 2 bases, V lost 5 bases, and 18 bases had no gene match. The CDR3 sequence is 19 residues long. In germline, CDR1 is MDHEN, CDR2 SYDVKM. The CDR3 bases are TGTGCCAGCAGTACCCACGTTTTAGACAGGGACGGGGGCAATCAGCCCCAGCATTTT. Encoded protein: CASSTHVLDRDGGNQPQHF.

The rearrangement joins TRBV30 to TRBJ1-5; tentative D call: TRBD1 (5 bases). The CDR3 is 13 residues long. The germline gives CDR1 GTSNPN, CDR2 SVGIG (reference sequence). The ends were cut back, 0 bases at V and 6 bases at J, with 9 bases in the middle. The CDR3 loop reads CAWSVGAAQPQHF. CDR3 coding DNA: TGTGCCTGGAGTGTAGGGGCTGCTCAGCCCCAGCATTTT.

This chain connects TRBV6-6 to TRBJ1-2, with 9 bases lining up with TRBD1. Unmatched junction bases numbered 9, after V lost 3 bases and J lost 4 bases. The CDR3 is 16 amino acids. Germline V gives CDR1 MNHNY, CDR2 SVGAGI (reference sequence). This chain's CDR3 is CASSYPGTGRSYGYTF. DNA for the CDR3: TGTGCCAGCAGTTATCCTGGGACAGGGCGTAGCTATGGCTACACCTTC.

The V and J genes are TRBV2 and TRBJ1-4, with 10 bases lining up with TRBD1. CDR1 is SNHLY and CDR2 is FYNNEI in the germline V gene. The CDR3 totals 14 residues. V lost 4 bases and J lost 7; bases outside the gene matches: 3. The chain's CDR3 is CASSVRDRGEKLFF. The CDR3 bases are TGTGCCAGCAGTGTTCGGGACAGGGGTGAAAAACTGTTTTTT.

The chain has TRBV14 and TRBJ2-7; D gene unclear. CDR3 length: 14 residues. Germline CDR1 is SGHDN and CDR2 is FVKESK. V lost 4 bases and J 0 bases, leaving 10 bases between the germline ends. The CDR3 nucleotides are TGTGCCAGCAGCCCCCGGGTGGCCTCCTACGAGCAGTACTTC. This encodes CASSPRVASYEQYF. The full variable domain, its missing parts supplied by reference TRBV14 and TRBJ2-7, is EAGVTQFPSHSVIEKGQTVTLRCDPISGHDNLYWYRRVMGKEIKFLLHFVKESKQDESGMPNNRFLAERTGGTYSTLKVQPAELEDSGVYFCASSPRVASYEQYFGPGTRLTVT.